These 31 T cell receptor beta chains share one sample of origin, sequenced in a study of identical twins. TCRdb re-analysed the 5' RACE reads in MiXCR, keeping a single row per CDR3 protein. The sample records 430,000 or so distinct CDR3 sequences, more than 20% being singletons. This same sample was also taken into another study, of T cells expressing NK-cell markers.

Sequencing was done on a sample of CD4+ T cells sorted from blood. All receptors come from a woman aged 18-29 years in good health.

In this sample, this clonotype turned up a few times. This rearrangement joins TRBV10-3 to TRBJ2-2; TRBD2 matches 9 bases. The CDR3 contains 17 residues. After removal of 0 bases from V and 5 bases from J, the junction contained 7 bases not matched to a gene. From germline, CDR1 is ENHRY and CDR2 SYGVKD. CDR3: CAISESWASGRTGELFF. CDR3 DNA: TGTGCCATCAGTGAGTCGTGGGCCAGCGGGAGGACCGGGGAGCTGTTTTTT.

V gene TRBV7-2 combines with J gene TRBJ2-1; weak D call: TRBD2 (5 bases). The germline V gene has CDR1 SGHTA and CDR2 FQGNSA. CDR3 length: 13 amino acids. V dropped 4 bases and J dropped 8 bases, with 12 bases sitting between them. The CDR3 region is CASSSPGSDEQFF. The CDR3 nucleotides read TGTGCCAGCAGCTCCCCTGGGAGTGATGAGCAGTTCTTC.

This chain links TRBV5-1 with TRBJ2-2; 10 positions agree with TRBD2. The CDR3 spans 15 residues. Per germline, CDR1 SGHRS and CDR2 YFSETQ. The ends lost 2 bases at V and 6 bases at J; junction bases unmatched: 4. DNA of the CDR3: TGCGCCAGCAGCTTCCGAGCGGGAGGGCCCGGGGAGCTGTTTTTT. This sequence encodes CASSFRAGGPGELFF.

The V call is TRBV5-1, the J call TRBJ1-1; 9 bases line up with TRBD1. The length of the CDR3 is 15 residues. After removal of 4 bases from V and 0 bases from J, the junction contained 4 bases not matched to a gene. Germline V gene lookup returns CDR1 SGHRS and CDR2 YFSETQ. The CDR3 DNA reads TGCGCCAGCAGCCCCCGACAGGGGGTGAACACTGAAGCTTTCTTT. This codes for CASSPRQGVNTEAFF.

This clonotype was found a few times. This sequence joins TRBV10-3 and TRBJ2-1; D is unclear. The V end lost 2 bases, the J end lost 8 bases, and 16 bases lay between the germline ends. The CDR3 runs to 15 residues. Germline assignment: CDR1 ENHRY and CDR2 SYGVKD. In DNA, the CDR3 is TGTGCCATCAGTGAGCCACAGACTCGTAGGGATGAGCAGTTCTTC. Protein: CAISEPQTRRDEQFF.

CDR3 loop: CAIMPGQGGYEQYF. As DNA, the CDR3 is TGTGCCATCATGCCCGGACAGGGCGGCTACGAGCAGTACTTC. This rearrangement joins TRBV10-3 to TRBJ2-7; 8 positions match TRBD1. Looked up from germline, CDR1 is ENHRY and CDR2 is SYGVKD. Germline trimming cut 7 bases from V and 3 bases from J; bases unmatched to any gene: 8. The CDR3 has 14 residues.

The chain recombines TRBV7-3 with TRBJ1-2; the D gene is possibly TRBD1 (5 bases). The CDR3 consists of 13 residues. The germline V gene has CDR1 SGHTA and CDR2 FQGTGA. The V and J ends lost 6 bases and 3 bases respectively, with 11 bases between them. The CDR3 protein is CASRLGRDYGYTF. The CDR3 nucleotides are TGTGCCAGCAGGTTGGGACGAGACTATGGCTACACCTTC.

A few counts support this clonotype. The chain uses TRBV6-5 and TRBJ1-3, with a tentative D call TRBD1 (6 bases). The V gene's germline CDR1 is MNHEY and CDR2 SVGAGI. The CDR3 is 17 residues long. Trimming stripped 2 bases from V and 0 bases from J, with 14 bases between. The CDR3, as DNA: TGTGCCAGCAGTTACATCCCAGGGGTAAACTCTGGAAACACCATATATTTT. Its translation is CASSYIPGVNSGNTIYF.

This clonotype was counted a few times. This sequence joins TRBV12-3 or TRBV12-4 and TRBJ1-1; no firm D call. The CDR3 is 15 residues long. V was clipped by 4 bases and J by 1 base, with 13 bases between them. DNA of the CDR3: TGTGCCAGCAGTTCAACCCAGACATCGAACACTGAAGCTTTCTTT. Residues: CASSSTQTSNTEAFF.

The table lists this clonotype with many counts. The chain links TRBV12-3 or TRBV12-4 to TRBJ2-3, with 8 bases lining up with TRBD1. The CDR3 has 15 amino acids. The J segment lost 5 bases and the V segment lost 7 bases, leaving 11 bases of the junction unmatched. The CDR3 nucleotides are TGTGCCAGCACTCATAGGACAGGGATCAGAGATACGCAGTATTTT. This translates into CASTHRTGIRDTQYF.

The chain is built from TRBV9 and TRBJ2-5, with TRBD2 as a possible D gene (5 bases). Germline V CDR1 and CDR2: SGDLS, YYNGEE. The CDR3 is made up of 17 amino acids. V was pared by 3 bases and J by 1 base, with 19 bases between. The CDR3 DNA reads as TGTGCCAGCAGCGACCGTGCTAGAGGCAGCGGCCAAGAGACCCAGTACTTC. Its protein product is CASSDRARGSGQETQYF. Looking up the rest from reference TRBV9 and TRBJ2-5 gives the full variable domain: DSGVTQTPKHLITATGQRVTLRCSPRSGDLSVYWYQQSLDQGLQFLIQYYNGEERAKGNILERFSAQQFPDLHSELNLSSLELGDSALYFCASSDRARGSGQETQYFGPGTRLLVL.

This clonotype was detected only a few times. V usage is TRBV4-2 and J usage is TRBJ1-2; 7 bases match TRBD1. The CDR3 totals 14 residues. The junction had 5 bases not matched to a gene; V was cut back by 2 bases and J by 5 bases. Germline CDR1 and CDR2: LGHNA and YNFKEQ. This CDR3 reads CASSQPWTGYGYTF. The CDR3 bases are TGTGCCAGCAGCCAACCCTGGACAGGTTATGGCTACACCTTC.

This clonotype appeared a few times. The chain carries TRBV7-2 and TRBJ1-2; TRBD1 aligns across 9 bases. V was pared by 4 bases and J by 3 bases, with 6 bases of the junction left unmatched. The germline CDR1 and CDR2 sequences are SGHTA and FQGNSA. The CDR3 runs to 15 residues. The CDR3 protein is CASSSGTGWYYGYTF. Here the CDR3 DNA reads TGTGCCAGCAGCTCCGGGACAGGGTGGTACTATGGCTACACCTTC. Using reference TRBV7-2 and TRBJ1-2 for the parts outside the CDR3, the full variable domain is GAGVSQSPSNKVTEKGKDVELRCDPISGHTALYWYRQSLGQGLEFLIYFQGNSAPDKSGLPSDRFSAERTGGSVSTLTIQRTQQEDSAVYLCASSSGTGWYYGYTFGSGTRLTVV.

This clonotype occurred many times. The genes are TRBV7-3 and TRBJ2-7; D uncertain. Germline CDR1 SGHTA, CDR2 FQGTGA. The CDR3 covers 13 residues. V lost 2 bases, J lost 7 bases, and 12 bases lay in between. CDR3 residues: CASSLYPGREQYF. The CDR3 DNA reads as TGTGCCAGCAGCTTATATCCCGGAAGAGAGCAGTACTTC.

This chain connects TRBV20-1 to TRBJ2-5; 16 bases match TRBD2. CDR3 length: 17 residues. J was trimmed by 5 bases and V by 5 bases; bases with no gene match: 11. Germline values: CDR1 DFQATT, CDR2 SNEGSKA (reference sequence). CDR3 in DNA: TGCAGTGCTCGACCCAACATGGGACTAGCGGGAGGGGAGACCCAGTACTTC. It encodes CSARPNMGLAGGETQYF.

This chain joins TRBV12-3 or TRBV12-4 and TRBJ2-1; 7 bases agree with TRBD2. There are 13 residues in the CDR3. V lost 6 bases and J lost 13; bases outside the gene matches: 12. The CDR3 nucleotides read TGTGCCAGCAGCCGGGTAGCGGGCATTATACAGTTCTTC. As protein: CASSRVAGIIQFF.

This clonotype came up many times. This sequence joins TRBV12-3 or TRBV12-4 and TRBJ1-2; D call uncertain. Trimming stripped 6 bases from V and 3 bases from J, with 11 bases between. The CDR3 loop spans 13 amino acids. CDR3 in amino acids: CASSPGSHYGYTF. In DNA, the CDR3 is TGTGCCAGCAGCCCCGGGTCGCACTATGGCTACACCTTC.

This chain uses TRBV7-8 with TRBJ2-7; D gene ambiguous. CDR1 is SGHVS and CDR2 is FQNEAQ in the germline V gene. Trimming left V 0 bases short and J 12 bases short, with 15 bases between. The CDR3 length is 13 residues. The CDR3 reads CASSLAQAGKPYF. The DNA for the CDR3 is TGTGCCAGCAGCTTAGCTCAGGCCGGAAAACCGTACTTC.

The genes are TRBV4-2 and TRBJ2-7, with TRBD2 matching over 8 bases. V lost 0 bases, J lost 12 bases, and 7 bases stayed unmatched. Per germline, CDR1 LGHNA and CDR2 YNFKEQ. This CDR3 has 13 amino acids. DNA for the CDR3: TGTGCCAGCAGCCAAGATCCGAAGCGGGAGTGGTACTTC. Protein product: CASSQDPKREWYF.

The CDR3 DNA is TGCAGTGCTAGAGACTTAAACCGGGACTATTATACTGAGACCCAGTACTTC. Translated: CSARDLNRDYYTETQYF. The gene calls are TRBV20-1 and TRBJ2-5; 7 bases match TRBD2. The ends lost 0 bases at V and 5 bases at J; junction bases unmatched: 15. This CDR3 region has 17 residues. CDR1 is DFQATT and CDR2 is SNEGSKA in the germline V gene (reference sequence).

This clonotype was detected only a few times. The rearrangement uses TRBV12-3 or TRBV12-4 and TRBJ2-4; no clear D gene. The CDR3 spans 12 residues. Trimming stripped 3 bases from V and 9 bases from J, with 9 bases between. The DNA for the CDR3 is TGTGCCAGCAGTTTTGGGTCGTCCATTCAGTACTTC. Translated, it gives CASSFGSSIQYF.

Here the CDR3 DNA reads TGCAGTGCAGGCAGGGCCCCTGTTTACGAGCAGTACTTC. It encodes CSAGRAPVYEQYF. V is TRBV20-1 and J is TRBJ2-7; tentative D call: TRBD1 (5 bases). The CDR3 consists of 13 residues. Germline CDR1 reads DFQATT; CDR2 reads SNEGSKA (reference sequence). Deletions cut 6 bases from V and 4 bases from J, with 16 bases between.

V and J are TRBV29-1 and TRBJ1-1; D unresolved. Trimming removed 0 bases at V and 4 bases at J, with 9 bases between. The CDR3 loop spans 13 amino acids. Germline CDR1 is SQVTM and CDR2 is ANQGSEA. This chain's CDR3 is CSVEEGIATEAFF. DNA of the CDR3: TGCAGCGTTGAAGAGGGGATAGCCACTGAAGCTTTCTTT.

V usage is TRBV6-2 or TRBV6-3 and J usage is TRBJ2-3; 14 nucleotides match TRBD2. CDR1 MNHEY and CDR2 SVGEGT come from the germline V gene. J gave up 3 bases and V 6 bases, and 17 bases lay outside the gene matches. The CDR3 runs 20 residues. The CDR3 spells CASSFIQETSGRAGTDTQYF. Written as DNA, the CDR3 is TGTGCCAGCAGCTTTATCCAGGAGACTAGCGGGAGGGCGGGTACAGATACGCAGTATTTT.

The genes are TRBV12-5 and TRBJ2-2, with 7 bases identical to TRBD2. Germline values: CDR1 LGHNT, CDR2 FRNRAP. J gave up 6 bases and V 5 bases, and 9 bases lay outside the gene matches. This CDR3 spans 15 amino acids. In DNA, the CDR3 is TGTGCTAGTGGTCCCCGGGACGGGGGGTCCGGGGAGCTGTTTTTT. Residues: CASGPRDGGSGELFF.

There are a few counts of this clonotype. The chain has TRBV6-1 and TRBJ2-5; 8 bases fit TRBD1. The CDR3 is made up of 13 amino acids. Trimming removed 6 bases from V and 1 base from J; junction bases left unmatched: 1. Germline V gene data show CDR1 as MNHNS and CDR2 as SASEGT. CDR3 coding DNA: TGTGCCAGCAGGGACAGGGCCCAAGAGACCCAGTACTTC. Protein product: CASRDRAQETQYF.

The chain carries TRBV20-1 and TRBJ2-7; no reliable D call. Germline values: CDR1 DFQATT, CDR2 SNEGSKA (reference sequence). CDR3 length: 14 residues. The V and J ends lost 3 bases and 2 bases respectively, with 14 bases between them. The chain's CDR3 is CSASVGFQAYEQYF. CDR3 bases: TGCAGTGCTAGCGTGGGCTTCCAAGCCTACGAGCAGTACTTC.

The J gene is TRBJ2-3, the V gene TRBV12-3 or TRBV12-4, with D maybe TRBD2 (5 bases). V lost 3 bases and J 0 bases, leaving 13 bases between the germline ends. The CDR3 loop spans 16 amino acids. The CDR3 spells CASSFRRTPSTDTQYF. The CDR3, as DNA: TGTGCCAGCAGTTTTCGGAGGACTCCAAGCACAGATACGCAGTATTTT.

This clonotype was found a few times. The chain carries TRBV7-9 and TRBJ2-3; D not resolved. Trimming took 2 bases from V and 4 from J, leaving 10 bases between them. The CDR3 is made up of 14 amino acids. Germline lookup yields CDR1 SEHNR and CDR2 FQNEAQ (reference sequence). The CDR3 DNA reads as TGTGCCAGCAGCTTAAGTCATCTGTCAGATACGCAGTATTTT. Its translation is CASSLSHLSDTQYF.

This clonotype has a single count. The rearrangement joins TRBV6-5 to TRBJ2-3, with D possibly being TRBD2 (7 bases). The germline gives CDR1 MNHEY, CDR2 SVGAGI. Trimming stripped 2 bases from V and 0 bases from J, with 12 bases between. The CDR3 is 16 residues long. The CDR3 sequence: CASSYAAGASTDTQYF. As DNA, the CDR3 is TGTGCCAGCAGTTACGCGGCGGGGGCTAGCACAGATACGCAGTATTTT.

In its sample, this clonotype was seen a few times. The chain has TRBV12-3 or TRBV12-4 and TRBJ2-7, with D possibly being TRBD2 (5 bases). This CDR3 region has 14 residues. V was cut by 4 bases and J by 4 bases, with 14 bases left in between. CDR3: CASSYVEGRYEQYF. CDR3 DNA sequence: TGTGCCAGCAGTTATGTAGAGGGCCGGTACGAGCAGTACTTC.